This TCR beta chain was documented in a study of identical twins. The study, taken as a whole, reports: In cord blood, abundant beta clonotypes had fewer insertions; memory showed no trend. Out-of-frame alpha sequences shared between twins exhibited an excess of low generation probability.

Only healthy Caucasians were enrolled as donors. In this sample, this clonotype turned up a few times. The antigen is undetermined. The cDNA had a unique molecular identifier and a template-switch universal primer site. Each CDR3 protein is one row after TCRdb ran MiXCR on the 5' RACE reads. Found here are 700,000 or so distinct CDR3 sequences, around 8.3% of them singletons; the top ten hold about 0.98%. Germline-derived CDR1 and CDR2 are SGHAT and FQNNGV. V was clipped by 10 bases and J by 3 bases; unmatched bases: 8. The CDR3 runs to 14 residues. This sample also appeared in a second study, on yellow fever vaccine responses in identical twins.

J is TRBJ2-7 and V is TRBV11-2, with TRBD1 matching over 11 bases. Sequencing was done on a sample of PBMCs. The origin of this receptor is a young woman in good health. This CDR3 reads CATTRGTGGYEQYF. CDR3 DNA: TGTGCCACAACCAGGGGGACAGGGGGCTACGAGCAGTACTTC.